One TCR beta chain is described in this entry. Its cognate antigen is unknown. This sample is drawn from a study of T cells in localized non-small cell lung cancer. Study outcomes and limitations: Clonality of T cells reached its maximum in uninvolved adjacent lung, surpassing tumor. The appearance of a median approximately 60 of the top 100 tumor clones was seen in adjacent lung.

The germline V and J ends were trimmed by 4 bases and 0 bases, with 14 bases remaining between them. The CDR3 is 17 amino acids. Germline CDR1 SGHKS, CDR2 YYEKEE (reference sequence). Some clones are missing from TCRdb's copy, which holds only in-frame ones; the method was immunoSEQ multiplex PCR. The sample has about 30,000 clones; around 90% are singletons. The source material was peripheral blood, sampled before any cancer treatment. This sequence joins TRBV5-5 and TRBJ2-6, with D perhaps matching TRBD1 (5 bases). This TCR was sampled from a female donor over 55 with stage III squamous cell lung carcinoma. This chain's CDR3 is CASSDLRQRSGANVLTF. The CDR3 DNA sequence: TGTGCCAGCAGCGACCTAAGACAGCGCTCTGGGGCCAACGTCCTGACTTTC.